This entry describes one T cell receptor beta chain. The data were taken from a study of shared clonotypes between healthy human individuals. Clones were read by immunoSEQ multiplex PCR, and TCRdb kept only the in-frame ones, dropping some. Of around 2,000,000 clones detected, 85% to 95% appear once; the ten largest clones hold 0.1% to 0.15%. The donors were all Caucasian adults (living in Nashville, Tennessee). This CDR3 spans 16 amino acids. V lost 4 bases, J lost 5 bases, and 14 bases stayed unmatched. Per germline, CDR1 SGHRS and CDR2 YFSETQ. The receptor was isolated from a man aged 18-30 years in good health. This chain links TRBV5-1 with TRBJ2-5, with 7 bases identical to TRBD2. The material sequenced was naive CD4+ T cells sorted from blood. Subset meaning: CD45RA+ positively selected. Here the CDR3 DNA reads TGCGCCAGCAGCCCTGTCGGCGGGAGATTTACGGAGACCCAGTACTTC. Translating it yields CASSPVGGRFTETQYF.